The text below deals with one TCR beta chain. The data were obtained in a study of blood T cell repertoires in COVID-19. Study background: The United States, Italy and Spain supplied acute and convalescent COVID-19 samples. Sample material is recorded as cDNA or gDNA derived from T cells, B-cell-depleted T cells, or PBMCs.

Trimming shortened V by 1 base and J by 3 bases, and 13 bases separated the two germline ends. This CDR3 spans 16 amino acids. CDR1 is LGHDT and CDR2 is YNNKEL in the germline V gene (reference sequence). In the study's own analysis: Amplification of reference gene primers provided the estimated nucleated cell counts. Assay used: immunoSEQ multiplex PCR; TCRdb lists only in-frame clones, some missing. V, J and clone size are taken as reported in that table, and D and trimming were inferred from the DNA itself. The sample shows about 200,000 clones, 83% of them seen only once. The genes are TRBV3-1 (or the pseudogene TRBV3-2) and TRBJ1-5, with D tentatively TRBD1 (6 bases). The sequence came from a woman aged 40 to 50 with active or convalescent COVID-19. Sequences were obtained from peripheral blood. The CDR3 DNA is TGTGCCAGCAGCCAAGTGCCGGGGGGCACCAATCAGCCCCAGCATTTT. It codes for CASSQVPGGTNQPQHF.